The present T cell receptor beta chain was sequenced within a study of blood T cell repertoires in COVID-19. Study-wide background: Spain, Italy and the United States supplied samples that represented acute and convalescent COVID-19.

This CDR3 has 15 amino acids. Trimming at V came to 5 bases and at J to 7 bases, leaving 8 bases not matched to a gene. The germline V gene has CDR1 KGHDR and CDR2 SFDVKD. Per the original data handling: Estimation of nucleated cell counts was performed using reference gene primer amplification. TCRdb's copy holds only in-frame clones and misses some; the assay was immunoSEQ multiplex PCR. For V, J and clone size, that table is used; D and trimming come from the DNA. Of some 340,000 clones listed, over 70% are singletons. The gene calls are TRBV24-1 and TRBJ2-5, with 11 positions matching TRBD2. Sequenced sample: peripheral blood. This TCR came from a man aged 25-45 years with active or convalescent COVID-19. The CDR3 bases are TGTGCCACCAGTGTAGCTAGCGGGGGGACCTCGACCCAGTACTTC. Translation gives CATSVASGGTSTQYF.